A selection of T cell receptor beta chains follows, all from one sample in a study of human T cells and chemical hapten exposure. In TCRdb, the RACE reads were re-called with MiXCR into one record per CDR3 protein. The profile covers 180,000 or so distinct CDR3 sequences, with about 14% appearing a single time and approximately 1.5% taken by the ten largest. The sample here was whole blood, taken in connection with sensitization to the hapten diphenylcyclopropenone (DPC). Receptor source: a woman in her 30s with alopecia areata. Some clones in this sample may be carry-over from other donors' samples. Each CDR3 is given with its conserved first and last residue. A D gene is named only where the DNA matches it firmly. A clone size is listed for some rows: how often the clone was seen (once, few, many), or a class if it is expanded.

j_gene | abundance | d_gene | v_gene | CDR3aa | CDR3nt
TRBJ1-1 | . | . | TRBV29-1 | CSASEAFF | TGCAGCGCCTCCGAAGCTTTCTTT
TRBJ2-7 | . | . | TRBV27 | CASSFQRTYEQYF | TGTGCCAGCAGTTTTCAGCGGACCTACGAGCAGTACTTC
TRBJ2-2 | many | . | TRBV7-2 | CASSFPATGELFF | TGTGCCAGCAGCTTCCCGGCCACCGGGGAGCTGTTTTTT
TRBJ1-6 | few | . | TRBV2 | CASIPGGLNSPLHF | TGTGCCAGCATCCCGGGGGGGTTGAATTCACCCCTCCACTTT
TRBJ2-1 | few | TRBD1 | TRBV12-3/TRBV12-4 | CASSFPSGRGDRGRDEQFF | TGTGCCAGCAGTTTCCCATCTGGCAGAGGGGACAGGGGTCGAGATGAGCAGTTCTTC
TRBJ2-3 | few | TRBD2 | TRBV20-1 | CSASGASGGWADTQYF | TGCAGTGCTAGTGGGGCTAGCGGGGGATGGGCAGATACGCAGTATTTT
TRBJ1-2 | few | TRBD1 | TRBV5-4 | CASSYPSGQGKDGYTF | TGTGCCAGCAGTTACCCTTCCGGACAGGGGAAGGATGGCTACACCTTC
TRBJ2-3 | many | . | TRBV2 | CASSGLSLNADTQYF | TGTGCCAGCAGTGGGTTGAGCCTAAACGCAGATACGCAGTATTTT
TRBJ2-7 | few | . | TRBV4-2 | CASSGGPYEQYF | TGTGCCAGCAGCGGGGGTCCGTACGAGCAGTACTTC
TRBJ1-2 | . | . | TRBV6-2/TRBV6-3 | CAHREPTYGYTF | TGTGCCCATCGGGAACCCACCTATGGCTACACCTTC
TRBJ2-3 | . | TRBD2 | TRBV10-3 | CAISAGTRTDTQYF | TGTGCCATCAGCGCCGGGACTAGGACAGATACGCAGTATTTT
TRBJ1-3 | . | . | TRBV7-2 | CASSLMGDRRNTIYF | TGTGCCAGCAGCTTAATGGGAGACAGAAGGAACACCATATATTTT
TRBJ2-2 | few | TRBD2 | TRBV6-5 | CASSGREGGELFF | TGTGCCAGCAGTGGTAGGGAGGGCGGGGAGCTGTTTTTT
TRBJ1-5 | few | . | TRBV6-2/TRBV6-3 | CATTPDRQQPQHF | TGTGCCACCACCCCGGACCGACAGCAGCCCCAGCATTTT
TRBJ2-7 | . | . | TRBV20-1 | CSARDQGTSYEQYF | TGCAGTGCTAGAGATCAGGGGACCTCCTACGAGCAGTACTTC
TRBJ1-1 | many | . | TRBV4-3 | CASSQDGFTEAFF | TGCGCCAGCAGCCAAGACGGGTTCACTGAAGCTTTCTTT
TRBJ1-2 | few | . | TRBV5-1 | CASSLGLDGYTF | TGCGCCAGCAGCTTGGGGCTGGATGGCTACACCTTC
TRBJ2-2 | few | TRBD2 | TRBV7-8 | CASRRAGANTGELFF | TGTGCCAGCAGAAGAGCGGGGGCGAACACCGGGGAGCTGTTTTTT
TRBJ1-6 | . | . | TRBV6-6 | CASRPPQGSNSPLHF | TGTGCCAGTCGCCCACCACAGGGAAGTAATTCACCCCTCCACTTT
TRBJ2-3 | few | TRBD2 | TRBV7-2 | CASSLGPGLAVDTQYF | TGTGCCAGCAGCTTAGGGCCCGGACTAGCGGTAGATACGCAGTATTTT
TRBJ2-5 | many | TRBD2 | TRBV4-1 | CASSQEASGSFVVSETQYF | TGCGCCAGCAGCCAAGAAGCTAGCGGGAGTTTTGTAGTCTCAGAGACCCAGTACTTC
TRBJ1-6 | . | . | TRBV6-6 | CASSQRDQSIF | TGTGCCAGCAGTCAACGAGACCAAAGTATCTTT
TRBJ1-2 | . | . | TRBV6-2/TRBV6-3 | CASSSMGRLPGYTF | TGTGCCAGCAGTTCCATGGGACGGCTTCCAGGCTACACCTTC
TRBJ1-6 | few | . | TRBV6-5 | CASTGTVWGSPLHF | TGTGCCAGCACCGGGACGGTATGGGGTTCACCCCTCCACTTT
TRBJ2-3 | many | TRBD2 | TRBV29-1 | CSVGKNSGGGTDTQYF | TGCAGCGTTGGCAAGAACAGCGGGGGGGGCACAGATACGCAGTATTTT
TRBJ2-5 | . | . | TRBV6-6 | CASRGLSRSETQYF | TGTGCCAGCCGAGGGCTCTCACGGTCGGAGACCCAGTACTTC
TRBJ1-5 | . | TRBD1 | TRBV6-2/TRBV6-3 | CASKNYGTGASQPQHF | TGTGCCAGCAAAAATTACGGGACAGGGGCTTCCCAGCCCCAGCATTTT
TRBJ2-7 | . | . | TRBV7-2 | CASRLGTGSSYEQYF | TGTGCCAGCAGGCTAGGGACTGGGAGCTCCTACGAGCAGTACTTC
TRBJ2-5 | . | . | TRBV9 | CASSVGRGRETQYF | TGTGCCAGCAGCGTAGGCAGGGGTCGGGAGACCCAGTACTTC
TRBJ1-1 | few | . | TRBV20-1 | CSARESRTEAFF | TGCAGTGCTAGAGAAAGCAGGACGGAAGCTTTCTTT
TRBJ1-1 | few | . | TRBV6-5 | CASSPNSGGKNTEAFF | TGTGCCAGCAGCCCTAATTCGGGGGGGAAGAACACTGAAGCTTTCTTT
TRBJ1-1 | . | . | TRBV11-3 | CASSSQVGTEAFF | TGTGCCAGCAGCTCGCAGGTTGGCACTGAAGCTTTCTTT
TRBJ1-5 | few | . | TRBV10-3 | CAISSSDLLSNQPQHF | TGTGCCATCAGCTCCTCGGACTTATTAAGCAATCAGCCCCAGCATTTT
TRBJ2-5 | once | . | TRBV11-1 | CASSRMGLEETQYF | TGTGCCAGCAGCCGCATGGGACTCGAAGAGACCCAGTACTTC
TRBJ2-1 | few | TRBD1 | TRBV11-2 | CASSSVHLTGGAVNEQFF | TGTGCCAGCAGCTCCGTTCATTTGACAGGGGGCGCCGTGAATGAGCAGTTCTTC
TRBJ1-2 | many | . | TRBV14 | CASSQVTGAGGYTF | TGTGCCAGCAGCCAAGTGACTGGGGCAGGGGGCTACACCTTC
TRBJ2-3 | . | . | TRBV20-1 | CSAVGRGQKGADTQYF | TGCAGTGCTGTAGGAAGGGGCCAAAAGGGGGCAGATACGCAGTATTTT
TRBJ2-7 | few | TRBD2 | TRBV4-3 | CASSPSLGGDEQYF | TGCGCCAGCAGCCCTTCACTGGGGGGGGACGAGCAGTACTTC
TRBJ2-5 | . | . | TRBV11-2 | CASSSSSVDQETQYF | TGTGCCAGCAGCTCCTCTAGCGTAGACCAAGAGACCCAGTACTTC
TRBJ1-1 | many | . | TRBV5-1 | CASSLQPSNTEAFF | TGCGCCAGCAGCTTACAACCGTCGAACACTGAAGCTTTCTTT
TRBJ1-3 | many | . | TRBV18 | CASSPPGSGNTIYF | TGTGCCAGCTCACCACCGGGATCTGGAAACACCATATATTTT
TRBJ2-6 | many | . | TRBV11-2 | CASSPSKSRANVLTF | TGTGCCAGCAGCCCCTCTAAAAGCAGGGCCAACGTCCTGACTTTC
TRBJ2-4 | few | . | TRBV6-1 | CASSESPWQADLAKNIQYF | TGTGCCAGCAGTGAAAGTCCCTGGCAGGCGGACTTAGCCAAAAACATTCAGTACTTC
TRBJ2-7 | few | . | TRBV7-9 | CASSPSSTPHEQYF | TGTGCCAGCAGCCCTTCCAGTACCCCCCACGAGCAGTACTTC
TRBJ2-7 | many | TRBD2 | TRBV6-2/TRBV6-3 | CASSSPGLATYEQYF | TGTGCCAGCAGTTCTCCGGGACTAGCGACCTACGAGCAGTACTTC
TRBJ2-7 | . | TRBD2 | TRBV28 | CASSLGVAGEREQYF | TGTGCCAGCAGTTTAGGGGTAGCGGGAGAGCGCGAGCAGTACTTC